The source of this T cell receptor (beta chain) is a study of human T cells and chemical hapten exposure. Whole-study results and caveats: Donors had alopecia, so their immune response may differ from healthy people's.

The time point here: patch test 2, 6 weeks after DPC sensitization. Treatment specified: therapeutic diphenylcyclopropenone sensitization with weekly scalp DPC. Sequencing started from total RNA isolated from unfractionated whole blood. Details on this clonotype: Antigen unknown.

The J segment lost 3 bases and the V segment lost 6 bases, leaving 7 bases of the junction unmatched. The length of the CDR3 is 16 residues. Per germline, CDR1 MNHEY and CDR2 SVGAGI. The library put unique molecular identifiers onto individual cDNA molecules. TCRdb re-derived calls from the RACE reads in MiXCR, one entry per CDR3 protein. Of 360,000 or so distinct CDR3 sequences listed, about 6% were seen once; the top ten hold about 5%. The TCR originated in a woman younger than 30 with alopecia areata. Some clones in this sample may be carry-over from other donors' samples. The rearrangement links TRBV6-5 to TRBJ2-7; 14 nucleotides line up with TRBD2. This specimen consisted of whole blood, obtained in connection with sensitization to the hapten diphenylcyclopropenone (DPC). CDR3: CASSMTSGGAFYEQYF. CDR3 sequence (DNA): TGTGCCAGCAGCATGACTAGCGGGGGGGCCTTCTACGAGCAGTACTTC.